Listed below are T cell receptor beta chains from one sample, sequenced in a study of T cell responses to AZD1222 COVID-19 vaccine. The data were produced by immunoSEQ multiplex PCR, yet TCRdb's version contains in-frame clones alone and is incomplete. The sample yields tens of thousands of clones, about 83% seen once. The sequences come from peripheral blood, collected 28 days after the second AZD1222 dose. These receptors all come from an adult who received the AZD1222 COVID-19 vaccine. The CDR3 runs from the conserved cysteine through the conserved F or W. A D gene is named only where the DNA matches it firmly. The size of a clone is reported for some rows only, either as once, few or many, or as a class for expanded clones.

J gene | clone size | D gene | V gene | CDR3 protein | CDR3 DNA
TRBJ2-1 | - | - | TRBV2 | CAVTPGLPPKQFF | TGTGCCGTTACCCCTGGACTCCCCCCTAAGCAGTTCTTC
TRBJ2-3 | - | TRBD2 | TRBV9 | CASSVSGLGAIFF | TGTGCCAGCAGCGTGTCAGGACTAGGAGCAATTTTCTTT
TRBJ1-2 | - | - | TRBV7-2 | CASSLGGAGQGYTF | TGTGCCAGCAGCCTAGGGGGGGCAGGGCAAGGCTACACCTTC
TRBJ2-7 | - | - | TRBV28 | CASIGEQKGEQYF | TGTGCCAGCATAGGGGAACAGAAGGGCGAGCAGTACTTC
TRBJ1-6 | - | - | TRBV7-9 | CASQSDRSNSPLHF | TGTGCCAGCCAGTCGGACCGCAGCAATTCACCCCTCCACTTT
TRBJ2-5 | - | - | TRBV7-8 | CASSLERETQYF | TGTGCCAGCAGCCTCGAGAGGGAGACCCAGTACTTC
TRBJ2-3 | once | TRBD2 | TRBV7-2 | CASSPNSAGGEGTQYF | TGTGCCAGCAGCCCAAATTCGGCCGGGGGGGAAGGAACGCAGTATTTT
TRBJ2-1 | - | - | TRBV29-1 | CSGFEYNEQFF | TGCAGCGGATTTGAGTACAATGAGCAGTTCTTC
TRBJ1-1 | - | - | TRBV18 | CASSPPPGLNTEAFF | TGTGCCAGCTCACCCCCCCCAGGGTTGAACACTGAAGCTTTCTTT
TRBJ2-1 | - | TRBD1 | TRBV6-5 | CASSYSRNRGRHEQFF | TGTGCCAGCAGTTACTCGCGGAACAGGGGTCGGCATGAGCAGTTCTTC